These T cell receptor beta chains were read from a single sample in a study of blood T cell repertoires in COVID-19. TCRdb's table, derived via immunoSEQ multiplex PCR, lists solely in-frame clones and lacks some. The sample gives more than 250,000 clones, 70% to 90% of which show up once; roughly 10% is in the top ten. What was sequenced was PBMCs or T cells enriched from blood (not recorded which). Every receptor here comes from a young woman who had recovered from COVID-19. Both conserved end residues are part of each CDR3. The D gene is left open where the match is weak. Only some rows state a clone size, as once, few, many or a class for expanded clones.

V gene	clone size	D gene	J gene	CDR3 protein	CDR3 DNA
TRBV10-3	-	-	TRBJ1-1	CAISETHGDTEAFF	TGTGCCATCAGTGAGACCCACGGGGATACTGAAGCTTTCTTT
TRBV3-1/TRBV3-2	-	TRBD2	TRBJ2-3	CASSRFLAGGGDTQYF	TGTGCCAGCAGCCGATTCCTAGCGGGGGGCGGAGATACGCAGTATTTT
TRBV5-1	many	-	TRBJ1-6	CASSTSGGSSPLHF	TGCGCCAGCTCCACATCGGGGGGGAGTTCACCCCTCCACTTT
TRBV11-3	-	TRBD1	TRBJ1-2	CASSLESWGDRGNYGYTF	TGTGCCAGCAGCTTAGAGTCTTGGGGGGACAGGGGTAACTATGGCTACACCTTC
TRBV5-1	few	TRBD1	TRBJ2-2	CASSQGQGNTGELFF	TGCGCCAGCAGCCAGGGACAGGGGAACACCGGGGAGCTGTTTTTT
TRBV29-1	once	-	TRBJ1-2	CSVGGGAESRFGYTF	TGCAGCGTTGGGGGGGGCGCAGAGTCAAGATTTGGCTACACCTTC
TRBV11-1	-	TRBD2	TRBJ2-5	CASSLNSGRLKETQYF	TGTGCCAGCAGCTTAAATAGCGGGAGGTTGAAAGAGACCCAGTACTTC
TRBV12-3/TRBV12-4	-	-	TRBJ1-5	CASSYPGYQPQHF	TGTGCCAGCAGTTACCCAGGGTATCAGCCCCAGCATTTT
TRBV6-5	-	-	TRBJ2-4	CASTSLGGTVNF	TGTGCCAGCACCTCCCTGGGGGGAACTGTGAACTTC
TRBV6-5	-	-	TRBJ1-2	CASSLTPDGYTF	TGTGCCAGCAGTCTAACCCCGGATGGCTACACCTTC
TRBV7-9	-	TRBD2	TRBJ2-1	CASTLGGRYEQFF	TGTGCCAGCACTCTTGGCGGGAGGTATGAGCAGTTCTTC
TRBV10-1	-	-	TRBJ1-1	CASSESVSHDEAFF	TGCGCCAGCAGTGAGTCGGTCTCACACGATGAAGCTTTCTTT
TRBV5-1	-	-	TRBJ1-2	CASSLAPGSTGGYTF	TGCGCCAGCAGCTTGGCTCCAGGGTCGACTGGGGGCTACACCTTC
TRBV29-1	-	-	TRBJ1-4	CSVERGEKLFF	TGCAGCGTTGAAAGGGGGGAAAAACTGTTTTTT
TRBV7-3	-	TRBD2	TRBJ2-4	CASSPSGGAGNIQYF	TGTGCCAGCAGCCCTAGCGGGGGGGCCGGAAACATTCAGTACTTC
TRBV16	-	-	TRBJ2-2	CASSQSWTANTGELFF	TGTGCCAGCAGCCAATCATGGACAGCGAACACCGGGGAGCTGTTTTTT
TRBV2	-	-	TRBJ1-6	CASSEVHPGSSYNSPLHF	TGTGCCAGCAGTGAAGTTCACCCGGGGAGCTCCTATAATTCACCCCTCCACTTT
TRBV6-2/TRBV6-3	-	TRBD1	TRBJ1-5	CASSNQGGNQPQHF	TGTGCCAGCAGTAATCAGGGGGGCAATCAGCCCCAGCATTTT
TRBV5-5	-	TRBD1	TRBJ2-2	CASSPPTGTVTGELFF	TGTGCCAGCAGCCCTCCAACCGGGACAGTCACCGGGGAGCTGTTTTTT
TRBV24-1	-	TRBD1	TRBJ2-3	CATSEGQGAGTDTQYF	TGTGCCACCAGTGAGGGACAGGGGGCAGGCACAGATACGCAGTATTTT
TRBV15	-	-	TRBJ2-1	CATSRDPGYNEQFF	TGTGCCACCAGCAGAGATCCGGGTTACAATGAGCAGTTCTTC
TRBV5-4	-	TRBD1	TRBJ1-2	CASSHDRGQHNYGYTF	TGTGCCAGCAGTCACGACCGGGGACAGCATAACTATGGCTACACCTTC
TRBV27	once	TRBD2	TRBJ2-5	CASSLFVGGGRETQYF	TGTGCCAGCAGTTTGTTCGTTGGCGGGGGACGGGAGACCCAGTACTTC
TRBV9	-	-	TRBJ1-4	CASSVVGGQAEKLFF	TGTGCCAGCAGCGTAGTGGGGGGGCAGGCTGAAAAACTGTTTTTT
TRBV15	-	TRBD1	TRBJ1-1	CATSRNRDRDTEAFF	TGTGCCACCAGCAGAAACCGGGACAGGGACACTGAAGCTTTCTTT
TRBV7-8	-	TRBD1	TRBJ1-1	CASSLTGVAEAFF	TGTGCCAGCAGCCTTACAGGGGTGGCTGAAGCTTTCTTT
TRBV30	-	-	TRBJ1-3	CAWSLGGISGNTIYF	TGTGCCTGGAGCCTAGGGGGTATCTCTGGAAACACCATATATTTT
TRBV5-1	-	TRBD2	TRBJ2-5	CASSIGVLAGAVQETQYF	TGCGCCAGCAGCATTGGTGTTCTAGCGGGGGCCGTCCAAGAGACCCAGTACTTC
TRBV27	-	-	TRBJ1-1	CASSYQPLVQRMNTEAFF	TGTGCCAGCAGTTACCAACCTCTCGTTCAGCGGATGAACACTGAAGCTTTCTTT
TRBV28	-	TRBD2	TRBJ2-1	CASSLAGGPNEQFF	TGTGCCAGCAGCTTAGCGGGAGGGCCTAATGAGCAGTTCTTC
TRBV27	once	TRBD1	TRBJ2-7	CASTGGRYEQYF	TGTGCCAGTACAGGGGGCCGGTACGAGCAGTACTTC
TRBV13	once	-	TRBJ1-5	CASSFQGQPQHF	TGTGCCAGCAGCTTTCAGGGCCAGCCCCAGCATTTT
TRBV4-1	once	TRBD1	TRBJ1-2	CASSIRQGESHGYTF	TGCGCCAGCAGCATTAGACAGGGGGAGTCGCATGGCTACACCTTC
TRBV2	once	-	TRBJ1-4	CASSEFGGTNEKLFF	TGTGCCAGCAGTGAATTTGGGGGCACTAATGAAAAACTGTTTTTT
TRBV10-3	-	TRBD2	TRBJ2-3	CAISEQGLAGASTDTQYF	TGTGCCATCAGTGAGCAGGGACTAGCGGGGGCCAGCACAGATACGCAGTATTTT
TRBV6-5	-	TRBD1	TRBJ1-4	CASSPRGQGEKLFF	TGTGCCAGCAGCCCCAGGGGGCAAGGCGAAAAACTGTTTTTT
TRBV19	-	TRBD1	TRBJ2-7	CASSPGTALLSPLLSEQYF	TGTGCCAGTAGCCCCGGGACAGCGCTCCTTAGTCCCCTACTAAGCGAGCAGTACTTC
TRBV7-2	-	-	TRBJ1-5	CASSLMDYSNQPQHF	TGTGCCAGCAGCTTAATGGACTATAGCAATCAGCCCCAGCATTTT
TRBV7-8	few	-	TRBJ1-3	CASSLEDTSSGNTIYF	TGTGCCAGCAGCTTAGAGGACACCTCCTCTGGAAACACCATATATTTT
TRBV19	once	-	TRBJ2-4	CASSFLLAKNIQYF	TGTGCCAGTTCGTTTCTACTAGCCAAAAACATTCAGTACTTC